Listed here are 25 T cell receptor beta chains from one sample, sequenced in a study of radiation and T cells in renal cell carcinoma. Sample time point: baseline pretreatment blood. Treatment in this sample: 15 Gy SBRT to primary tumor, nephrectomy 4 weeks later. Here immunoSEQ multiplex PCR was the method, and the copy in TCRdb shows in-frame clones only, minus some. Here the sample spans 50,000 to 75,000 clones, over 70% being singletons. The starting material was blood, obtained from a patient whose treatment included radiotherapy and nephrectomy. Receptors were obtained from a man aged 60-69 years with renal cell carcinoma.

This clone has a handful of counts. V gene TRBV19 combines with J gene TRBJ2-1; possibly TRBD2 for D (6 bases). There are 15 residues in the CDR3. The V end lost 3 bases, the J end lost 1 base, and 10 bases lay between the germline ends. Germline values: CDR1 LNHDA, CDR2 SQIVND (reference sequence). CDR3 in DNA: TGTGCCAGTAGTATGAAGGAGGGGTCCTACAATGAGCAGTTCTTC. It specifies CASSMKEGSYNEQFF.

The chain is built from TRBV15 and TRBJ1-1; TRBD1 matches at 7 bases. The CDR3 totals 15 residues. Germline V gene lookup returns CDR1 LNHNV and CDR2 YYDKDF (reference sequence). J lost 3 bases, V lost 3 bases, and 7 bases had no gene match. The CDR3, as DNA: TGTGCCACCAGCAGGGGGACAGATGCGGACACTGAAGCTTTCTTT. It translates to CATSRGTDADTEAFF.

V usage is TRBV28 and J usage is TRBJ1-2; TRBD1 aligns across 8 bases. Germline V gives CDR1 MDHEN, CDR2 SYDVKM. With V trimmed by 5 bases and J by 4 bases, 0 bases remained unmatched. The CDR3 loop spans 12 amino acids. The CDR3 bases are TGTGCCAGCAGTGGACAGGGCTATGGCTACACCTTC. It encodes CASSGQGYGYTF.

The gene calls are TRBV27 and TRBJ2-1; a possible D gene is TRBD2 (6 bases). This CDR3 is 12 amino acids long. V lost 2 bases and J 8 bases, leaving 7 bases between the germline ends. Per the germline V gene, CDR1 is MNHEY and CDR2 is SMNVEV (reference sequence). CDR3 bases: TGTGCCAGCAGTTTAGGCGGGGATGAGCAGTTCTTC. Its protein product is CASSLGGDEQFF.

The chain employs TRBV7-2 and TRBJ1-1; 7 positions match TRBD1. This CDR3 has 14 residues. Germline CDR1 SGHTA, CDR2 FQGNSA. V dropped 3 bases and J dropped 2; count of bases not matched to a gene: 3. The DNA of the CDR3 is TGTGCCAGCAGCTTCCGGACAGGAAACACTGAAGCTTTCTTT. This encodes CASSFRTGNTEAFF. Using reference TRBV7-2 and TRBJ1-1 for the parts outside the CDR3, the full variable domain is GAGVSQSPSNKVTEKGKDVELRCDPISGHTALYWYRQSLGQGLEFLIYFQGNSAPDKSGLPSDRFSAERTGGSVSTLTIQRTQQEDSAVYLCASSFRTGNTEAFFGQGTRLTVV.

The chain carries TRBV14 and TRBJ2-3, with D tentatively TRBD1 or TRBD2 (5 bases each). The CDR3 has 18 residues. Per germline, CDR1 SGHDN and CDR2 FVKESK. Trimming removed 2 bases at V and 3 bases at J, with 21 bases between. Here the CDR3 reads CASSQRRGQGRWTDTQYF. CDR3 in DNA: TGTGCCAGCAGCCAAAGGAGAGGGCAGGGACGATGGACAGATACGCAGTATTTT.

This clone is a singleton in its sample. The chain recombines TRBV9 with TRBJ2-5; D is perhaps TRBD2 (5 bases). This CDR3 comprises 16 residues. Trimming cost V 3 bases and J 1 base, with 16 bases left between them. Germline CDR1 and CDR2: SGDLS and YYNGEE. This CDR3 is CASSGPAGVSQETQYF. CDR3 coding DNA: TGTGCCAGCAGCGGCCCCGCCGGGGTATCCCAAGAGACCCAGTACTTC.

The chain uses TRBV7-6 and TRBJ1-1; the D is unclear. Germline values: CDR1 SGHVS, CDR2 FNYEAQ. The CDR3 covers 13 residues. Trimming shortened V by 1 base and J by 1 base, and 4 bases separated the two germline ends. CDR3 DNA: TGTGCCAGCAGCTTAGGGGAGAACACTGAAGCTTTCTTT. It specifies CASSLGENTEAFF.

The rearrangement joins TRBV7-9 to TRBJ1-2, with D possibly being TRBD1 (6 bases). The CDR3 consists of 13 residues. The germline gives CDR1 SEHNR, CDR2 FQNEAQ (reference sequence). V gave up 5 bases and J gave up 4 bases, with 11 bases separating them. The CDR3: CASSPQGGYGYTF. The CDR3 nucleotides read TGTGCCAGCAGCCCCCAAGGGGGCTATGGCTACACCTTC.

CDR3 loop: CASSRNPQRPTEAFF. CDR3 nucleotide sequence: TGTGCCAGCAGTCGAAACCCCCAGCGTCCCACTGAAGCTTTCTTT. The J gene is TRBJ1-1, the V gene TRBV28; D is unresolved. Germline CDR1 reads MDHEN; CDR2 reads SYDVKM. The CDR3 covers 15 residues. V was shortened by 5 bases and J by 4 bases, with 17 bases between the two germline ends.

This chain connects TRBV21-1 to TRBJ2-7; the table's D call TRBD1 went unverified against the DNA. TRBV21-1 is a recognized pseudogene. This CDR3 has 15 amino acids. This chain's CDR3 is CASSFPGDRVLEQYV. The DNA of the CDR3 is TGTGCCAGCAGCTTCCCCGGGGACAGGGTCCTCGAGCAGTACGTC.

The J gene is TRBJ2-7, the V gene TRBV29-1, with D perhaps TRBD1 or TRBD2 (5 bases each). The V end was cut by 3 bases, the J end by 1 base, with 10 bases between. Germline V lookup: CDR1 SQVTM, CDR2 ANQGSEA. This CDR3 comprises 13 residues. CDR3 DNA sequence: TGCAGCGTTGAGGTGGGGGAGTCCTACGAGCAGTACTTC. Translating gives CSVEVGESYEQYF.

The V gene is TRBV14, the J gene TRBJ1-2; weak D call: TRBD1 (5 bases). Germline assignment: CDR1 SGHDN and CDR2 FVKESK. The CDR3 extends over 14 amino acids. The germline V and J ends were trimmed by 0 bases and 10 bases, with 15 bases remaining between them. CDR3: CASSQDYLGVFYTF. Written as DNA, the CDR3 is TGTGCCAGCAGCCAAGATTATTTGGGGGTATTCTACACCTTC.

The chain uses TRBV5-6 and TRBJ2-1, with D perhaps assigned TRBD1 or TRBD2 (6 bases each). Germline CDR1 is SGHDT and CDR2 is YYEEEE. V shed 6 bases and J shed 4 bases, with 14 bases lying between them. There are 14 residues in the CDR3. The chain's CDR3 is CASKAGGAYNEQFF. The CDR3 DNA reads as TGTGCCAGCAAGGCCGGGGGCGCGTACAATGAGCAGTTCTTC. The whole variable domain, remainder taken from reference TRBV5-6 and TRBJ2-1, is DAGVTQSPTHLIKTRGQQVTLRCSPKSGHDTVSWYQQALGQGPQFIFQYYEEEERQRGNFPDRFSGHQFPNYSSELNVNALLLGDSALYLCASKAGGAYNEQFFGPGTRLTVL.

This rearrangement joins TRBV30 to TRBJ2-5, with no clear D. V lost 2 bases and J lost 1, with 14 bases in between. The CDR3 contains 15 residues. The V gene's germline CDR1 is GTSNPN and CDR2 SVGIG (reference sequence). In DNA form, the CDR3 reads TGTGCCTGGAGTCTAGACCGCGGCTTCCAAGAGACCCAGTACTTC. It yields the protein CAWSLDRGFQETQYF.

This chain joins TRBV19 and TRBJ1-1; 8 nucleotides agree with TRBD1. The CDR3 spans 14 residues. J was trimmed by 5 bases and V by 6 bases; bases with no gene match: 8. CDR1 LNHDA and CDR2 SQIVND come from the germline V gene (reference sequence). CDR3 DNA: TGTGCCAGTAGCGGGACAGGAGGAAGGACTGAAGCTTTCTTT. Translating gives CASSGTGGRTEAFF.

The V and J genes are TRBV11-3 and TRBJ2-1; D ambiguous. Germline V gene lookup returns CDR1 SGHNT and CDR2 YENEEA. The CDR3 extends over 15 amino acids. V was trimmed by 1 base and J by 5 bases, leaving 12 bases between them. Written as DNA, the CDR3 is TGTGCCAGCAGCTTAGGGTACATTGCCGACAATGAGCAGTTCTTC. It encodes CASSLGYIADNEQFF.

This clone was detected only a few times. J is TRBJ1-1 and V is TRBV7-2; D is unresolved. Trimming took 5 bases from V and 8 from J, leaving 12 bases between them. CDR3 length: 12 residues. Germline values: CDR1 SGHTA, CDR2 FQGNSA. DNA of the CDR3: TGTGCCAGCAGCACCTATACGTCCGAAGCTTTCTTT. Protein sequence: CASSTYTSEAFF.

This chain links TRBV6-5 with TRBJ1-1, with unresolved D. CDR1 and CDR2 from the germline V gene are MNHEY and SVGAGI. V lost 0 bases and J 0 bases, leaving 5 bases between the germline ends. The CDR3 has 14 residues. CDR3 sequence reads: CASSYSSVNTEAFF. The DNA for the CDR3 is TGTGCCAGCAGTTACTCTTCGGTGAACACTGAAGCTTTCTTT.

The gene calls are TRBV10-3 and TRBJ2-7, with no clear D. The V end lost 0 bases, the J end lost 3 bases, and 9 bases lay between the germline ends. The CDR3 runs to 14 residues. CDR1 is ENHRY and CDR2 is SYGVKD in the germline V gene. The CDR3 bases are TGTGCCATCAGTGAGTCGATGAACCACTACGAGCAGTACTTC. Translation: CAISESMNHYEQYF.

This clone was recorded only once. The genes are TRBV10-1 and TRBJ2-2; 8 bases fit TRBD2. Germline V CDR1 and CDR2: WNHNN, SYGVQD (reference sequence). The V and J ends lost 0 bases and 3 bases, in that order; junction bases with no gene match: 9. The CDR3 sequence is 18 residues long. CDR3 nucleotides: TGCGCCAGCAGTGAGTCCTTACTAGCGGCAATTGACACCGGGGAGCTGTTTTTT. Encoded protein: CASSESLLAAIDTGELFF.

The chain carries TRBV7-9 and TRBJ1-4; no definite D call. Germline V gene sequence: CDR1 SEHNR, CDR2 FQNEAQ (reference sequence). Trimming stripped 5 bases from V and 7 bases from J, with 14 bases between. The CDR3 has 14 amino acids. The CDR3 loop is CASSPAARREKLFF. DNA of the CDR3: TGTGCCAGCAGCCCCGCCGCCAGGCGTGAAAAACTGTTTTTT. Complete variable domain (other parts from reference TRBV7-9 and TRBJ1-4): DTGVSQNPRHKITKRGQNVTFRCDPISEHNRLYWYRQTLGQGPEFLTYFQNEAQLEKSRLLSDRFSAERPKGSFSTLEIQRTEQGDSAMYLCASSPAARREKLFFGSGTQLSVL.

V gene TRBV7-9 combines with J gene TRBJ1-1; perhaps TRBD1 as D (6 bases). The CDR3 runs to 14 residues. V lost 3 bases to trimming and J lost 5 bases, with 13 bases between them. Looked up from germline, CDR1 is SEHNR and CDR2 is FQNEAQ (reference sequence). The CDR3 DNA reads as TGTGCCAGCAGCTTCGGGGGGCTTATAACTGAAGCTTTCTTT. This codes for CASSFGGLITEAFF.

This rearrangement joins TRBV7-7 to TRBJ2-5; the D gene is possibly TRBD2 (5 bases). V lost 5 bases and J 5 bases, leaving 12 bases between the germline ends. In germline, CDR1 is SSHAT, CDR2 FNYEAQ (reference sequence). The CDR3 covers 13 residues. Here the CDR3 DNA reads TGTGCCAGCAGCCTCCTTAGAGGGGAGACCCAGTACTTC. Translating gives CASSLLRGETQYF.

The gene calls are TRBV5-8 and TRBJ2-7, with D perhaps matching TRBD1 (6 bases). The CDR3 totals 17 residues. The germline V gene has CDR1 SGHTS and CDR2 YDEGEE. V lost 5 bases to trimming and J lost 1 base, with 22 bases between them. As DNA, the CDR3 is TGTGCCAGCAGTCTGGGCAGGGGACATACCATTTCCTACGAGCAGTACTTC. It translates to CASSLGRGHTISYEQYF.